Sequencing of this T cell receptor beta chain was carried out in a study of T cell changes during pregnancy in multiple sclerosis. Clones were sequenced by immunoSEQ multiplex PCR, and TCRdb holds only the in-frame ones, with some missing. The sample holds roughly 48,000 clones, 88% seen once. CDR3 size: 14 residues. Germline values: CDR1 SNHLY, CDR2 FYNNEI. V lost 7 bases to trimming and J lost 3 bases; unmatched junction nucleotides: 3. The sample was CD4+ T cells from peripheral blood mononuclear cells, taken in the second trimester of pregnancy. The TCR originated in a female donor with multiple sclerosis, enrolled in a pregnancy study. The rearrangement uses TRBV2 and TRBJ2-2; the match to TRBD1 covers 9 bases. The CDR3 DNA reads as TGTGCCAGCAATGGACAGGGGTACACCGGGGAGCTGTTTTTT. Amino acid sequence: CASNGQGYTGELFF. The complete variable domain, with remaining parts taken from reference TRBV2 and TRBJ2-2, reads EPEVTQTPSHQVTQMGQEVILRCVPISNHLYFYWYRQILGQKVEFLVSFYNNEISEKSEIFDDQFSVERPDGSNFTLKIRSTKLEDSAMYFCASNGQGYTGELFFGEGSRLTVL.